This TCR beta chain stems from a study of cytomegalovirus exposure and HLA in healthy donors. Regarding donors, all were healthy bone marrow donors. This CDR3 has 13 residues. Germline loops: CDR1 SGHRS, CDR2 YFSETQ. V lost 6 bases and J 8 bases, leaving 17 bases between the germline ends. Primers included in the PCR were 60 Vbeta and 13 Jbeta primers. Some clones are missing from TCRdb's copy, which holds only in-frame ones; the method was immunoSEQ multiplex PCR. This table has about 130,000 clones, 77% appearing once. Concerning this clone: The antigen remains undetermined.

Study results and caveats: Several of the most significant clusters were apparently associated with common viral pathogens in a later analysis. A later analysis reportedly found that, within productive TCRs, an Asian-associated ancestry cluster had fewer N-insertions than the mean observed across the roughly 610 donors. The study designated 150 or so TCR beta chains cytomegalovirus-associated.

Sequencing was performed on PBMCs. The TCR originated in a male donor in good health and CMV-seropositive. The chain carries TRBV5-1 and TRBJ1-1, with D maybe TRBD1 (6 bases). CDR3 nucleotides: TGCGCCAGCAATCCTGGGGGGGCGCCCGAAGCTTTCTTT. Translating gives CASNPGGAPEAFF.